The clone carrying this TCR beta chain was seen ten or more times. This sample stems from a study of T cells in Graves' hyperthyroidism and ophthalmopathy. CDR3 length equals 16 residues. The V gene's germline CDR1 is MNHNS and CDR2 SASEGT. The V segment lost 5 bases and the J segment 4 bases; nucleotides outside the gene matches: 9. RNA transcripts were the template for amplifying TCR beta CDR3 regions. In the first-round RT-PCR of the TCR CDR3, the HTBI primer set was used. TCRdb reprocessed the multiplex PCR reads with MiXCR, giving one entry per CDR3 protein. The sample yields roughly 290,000 distinct CDR3 sequences, approximately 15% seen once.

V usage is TRBV6-1 and J usage is TRBJ2-5; 11 bases align to TRBD1. Sequencing input: blood. The source is a woman in her 40s with Graves' hyperthyroidism. In DNA, the CDR3 is TGTGCCAGCAGTCCTCACCCCGGGACAGGGGGAGAGACCCAGTACTTC. It codes for CASSPHPGTGGETQYF.